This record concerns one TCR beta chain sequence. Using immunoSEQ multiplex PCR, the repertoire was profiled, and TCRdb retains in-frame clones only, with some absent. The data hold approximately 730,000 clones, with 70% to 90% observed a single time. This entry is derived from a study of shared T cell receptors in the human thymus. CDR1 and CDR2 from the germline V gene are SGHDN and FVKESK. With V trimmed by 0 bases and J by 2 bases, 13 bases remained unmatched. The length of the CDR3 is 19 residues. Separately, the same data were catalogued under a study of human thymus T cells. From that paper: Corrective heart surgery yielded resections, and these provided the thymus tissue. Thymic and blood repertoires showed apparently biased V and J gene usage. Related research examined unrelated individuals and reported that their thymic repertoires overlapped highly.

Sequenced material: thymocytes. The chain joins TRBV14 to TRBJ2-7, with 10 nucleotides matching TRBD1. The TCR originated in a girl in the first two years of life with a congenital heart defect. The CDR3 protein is CASSQEGGPGTGAAYEQYF. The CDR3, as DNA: TGTGCCAGCAGCCAAGAAGGGGGCCCCGGGACAGGGGCAGCCTACGAGCAGTACTTC.